These 11 T cell receptor beta chains originate from one sample sequenced in a study of cytomegalovirus exposure and HLA in healthy donors. PCR amplification relied on 60 Vbeta primers (plus 13 Jbeta primers). The data were produced by immunoSEQ multiplex PCR, yet TCRdb's version contains in-frame clones alone and is incomplete. The sample yields about 140,000 clones, over 60% seen once. Sequencing used PBMCs. These receptors came from a woman between 50 and 59 years old in good health and CMV-seronegative.

CDR3 nucleotide sequence: TGTGCTAGTGGTCCGGGGACAGGCACAGATACGCAGTATTTT. Translation gives CASGPGTGTDTQYF. The rearrangement uses TRBV12-5 and TRBJ2-3; 7 nucleotides align to TRBD1. Germline CDR1 reads LGHNT; CDR2 reads FRNRAP. The CDR3 runs 14 residues. V gave up 5 bases and J gave up 1 base; unmatched junction bases: 3.

The chain has TRBV9 and TRBJ1-2, with 8 nucleotides matching TRBD1. J was trimmed by 8 bases and V by 0 bases; bases with no gene match: 6. This CDR3 has 14 residues. Per the germline V gene, CDR1 is SGDLS and CDR2 is YYNGEE. The CDR3 DNA reads as TGTGCCAGCAGCGTAGGGCAGGGGGCTGGGGGCTACACCTTC. Amino acids: CASSVGQGAGGYTF. The entire variable domain, with the rest obtained from reference TRBV9 and TRBJ1-2, is as follows: DSGVTQTPKHLITATGQRVTLRCSPRSGDLSVYWYQQSLDQGLQFLIQYYNGEERAKGNILERFSAQQFPDLHSELNLSSLELGDSALYFCASSVGQGAGGYTFGSGTRLTVV.

Notes on this clone: Different DNA sequences within this sample yield the same CDR3. The rearrangement links TRBV5-1 to TRBJ2-7; D unresolved. Germline V gene sequence: CDR1 SGHRS, CDR2 YFSETQ. This CDR3 comprises 13 residues. The V end was cut by 0 bases, the J end by 2 bases, with 6 bases between. CDR3 loop: CASSLGGTYEQYF. CDR3 DNA sequence: TGCGCCAGCAGCTTGGGAGGTACCTACGAGCAGTACTTC.

This chain links TRBV4-1 with TRBJ1-5; 8 bases are shared with TRBD1. CDR3 length: 17 amino acids. V was clipped by 2 bases and J by 7 bases; unmatched bases: 13. Germline CDR1 is MGHRA and CDR2 is YSYEKL. CDR3 in DNA: TGCGCCAGCAGCCAATTTTTTCCCAGGGGGCCAGGACAGCCCCAGCATTTT. Protein sequence: CASSQFFPRGPGQPQHF.

The V gene is TRBV28, the J gene TRBJ1-2, with D possibly TRBD1 on 5 matching bases. CDR3 length: 14 residues. CDR1 and CDR2 from the germline V gene are MDHEN and SYDVKM. Deletions cut 3 bases from V and 7 bases from J, with 15 bases between. The CDR3 nucleotides are TGTGCCAGCAGTTTGTGGGACTCCCGGGGTGGCTACACCTTC. The encoded protein is CASSLWDSRGGYTF.

The chain employs TRBV27 and TRBJ2-2; tentatively, D is TRBD2 (6 bases). CDR3 length: 13 amino acids. Germline lookup yields CDR1 MNHEY and CDR2 SMNVEV (reference sequence). The V gene lost 3 bases and the J gene lost 6 bases, with 8 bases spanning the gap. CDR3 loop: CASSFWGAGELFF. The CDR3 region has the DNA TGTGCCAGCAGTTTCTGGGGGGCCGGGGAGCTGTTTTTT.

The rearrangement uses TRBV6-1 and TRBJ1-1; tentatively, D is TRBD1 (6 bases). The CDR3 loop spans 13 amino acids. The germline V gene encodes CDR1 MNHNS and CDR2 SASEGT. The ends were cut back, 6 bases at V and 4 bases at J, with 12 bases in the middle. In DNA, the CDR3 is TGTGCCAGCAGCGCCACAGGGTTCACTGAAGCTTTCTTT. Its protein product is CASSATGFTEAFF.

This chain links TRBV11-2 with TRBJ2-5; 8 bases are a match to TRBD1. This CDR3 has 14 amino acids. V shed 6 bases, J shed 5 bases, and the junction held 8 bases outside the gene matches. Per the germline V gene, CDR1 is SGHAT and CDR2 is FQNNGV. The DNA for the CDR3 is TGTGCCAGCAGTCCGACAGGGGTTGGGGAGACCCAGTACTTC. The encoded protein is CASSPTGVGETQYF. Supplemented by reference TRBV11-2 and TRBJ2-5, the full variable domain reads EAGVAQSPRYKIIEKRQSVAFWCNPISGHATLYWYQQILGQGPKLLIQFQNNGVVDDSQLPKDRFSAERLKGVDSTLKIQPAKLEDSAVYLCASSPTGVGETQYFGPGTRLLVL.

This clone was recorded a few times. V and J are TRBV6-5 and TRBJ1-1; D gene uncertain. The CDR3 loop spans 14 amino acids. V lost 9 bases and J lost 1, with 15 bases in between. Germline CDR1 and CDR2: MNHEY and SVGAGI. CDR3 DNA sequence: TGTGCCAGTGCTAGGATGGCGGAGAACACTGAAGCTTTCTTT. Residues: CASARMAENTEAFF.

The gene calls are TRBV7-9 and TRBJ1-5, with 9 nucleotides matching TRBD1. With V trimmed by 1 base and J by 4 bases, 2 bases remained unmatched. Per the germline V gene, CDR1 is SEHNR and CDR2 is FQNEAQ (reference sequence). The length of the CDR3 is 15 residues. The CDR3 loop reads CASSLEGTGNQPQHF. The CDR3 DNA is TGTGCCAGCAGCTTAGAAGGGACAGGGAATCAGCCCCAGCATTTT.

CDR3 sequence (DNA): TGCAGTGCGATGGGGACAGACTATGGCTACACCTTC. Its protein product is CSAMGTDYGYTF. The V and J genes are TRBV29-1 and TRBJ1-2, with TRBD1 matching over 7 bases. CDR1 and CDR2 from the germline V gene are SQVTM and ANQGSEA. The CDR3 has 12 amino acids.